The 14 T cell receptor beta chains in this list originate from one sample, sequenced in a study of T-cell memory formation after mild COVID-19. TCRdb re-called the 5' RACE reads with MiXCR, one entry per CDR3 protein. The sample lists about 270,000 distinct CDR3 sequences, roughly 16% occurring once. Sequencing input: PBMCs or a T cell subset sorted from them (not recorded which). The receptor source for this set is a man between 18 and 29 years old who had mild COVID-19 (a few samples of this study predate the infection). Cell type and time point are not known.

This chain connects TRBV5-4 to TRBJ2-3; D call uncertain. In germline, CDR1 is SGHNT, CDR2 YYREEE (reference sequence). This CDR3 contains 14 residues. V was clipped by 0 bases and J by 2 bases, with 7 bases between them. For the CDR3, the DNA is TGTGCCAGCAGCTTGGGGCTAGTCACAGATACGCAGTATTTT. Translating it yields CASSLGLVTDTQYF.

The CDR3 nucleotides are TGTGCTAGTGCCCTCGCCCGGGGAGATACGCAGTATTTT. This encodes CASALARGDTQYF. The V call is TRBV12-5, the J call TRBJ2-3; maybe TRBD2 (5 bases). The CDR3 sequence is 13 residues long. Germline CDR1 reads LGHNT; CDR2 reads FRNRAP. V lost 7 bases to trimming and J lost 5 bases, with 13 bases between them. The full variable domain, completed using reference TRBV12-5 and TRBJ2-3, is DARVTQTPRHKVTEMGQEVTMRCQPILGHNTVFWYRQTMMQGLELLAYFRNRAPLDDSGMPKDRFSAEMPDATLATLKIQPSEPRDSAVYFCASALARGDTQYFGPGTRLTVL.

This clonotype was counted between two and nine times. V and J are TRBV28 and TRBJ2-7, with D possibly TRBD1 on 5 matching bases. Germline V lookup: CDR1 MDHEN, CDR2 SYDVKM. CDR3 length: 13 residues. Between the trimmed V and J ends, which lost 3 bases and 0 bases, there was a span of 6 bases. CDR3 loop: CASSLGRSYEQYV. The CDR3 nucleotides are TGTGCCAGCAGTTTGGGGCGCTCCTACGAGCAGTACGTC.

This clonotype has at least ten counts. The CDR3 DNA is TGTGCCAGCAGTCCTCGGGGGGGCGGCAATCAGCCCCAGCATTTT. Protein sequence: CASSPRGGGNQPQHF. The chain carries TRBV6-2 or TRBV6-3 and TRBJ1-5, with a tentative D call TRBD1 (6 bases). Trimming cost V 5 bases and J 2 bases, with 13 bases left between them. Germline V lookup: CDR1 MNHEY, CDR2 SVGEGT. The CDR3 is 15 residues long.

This clonotype occurred many times. The genes are TRBV4-1 and TRBJ1-1; D is perhaps TRBD1 (5 bases). Per the germline V gene, CDR1 is MGHRA and CDR2 is YSYEKL. This CDR3 is 13 amino acids long. Trimming took off 3 bases at V and 2 bases at J, with 7 bases between the two ends. CDR3 sequence: CASSHQGNTEAFF. The DNA for the CDR3 is TGCGCCAGCAGCCACCAGGGAAACACTGAAGCTTTCTTT.

This sequence joins TRBV7-9 and TRBJ2-2; TRBD1 might be the D (6 bases). The CDR3 sequence is 15 residues long. Between the trimmed V and J ends, which lost 8 bases and 6 bases, there was a span of 19 bases. The germline gives CDR1 SEHNR, CDR2 FQNEAQ (reference sequence). The CDR3 spells CASPREDRAAGELFF. The CDR3 DNA follows: TGTGCCAGCCCGAGAGAGGACAGAGCCGCCGGGGAGCTGTTTTTT.

The sample holds a few counts of this clonotype. The CDR3 reads CASSLEGDTYEQYF. The CDR3 nucleotides read TGTGCCAGCAGTTTGGAGGGGGATACCTACGAGCAGTACTTC. V gene TRBV27 combines with J gene TRBJ2-7, with D perhaps assigned TRBD1 or TRBD2 (6 bases each). From germline, CDR1 is MNHEY and CDR2 SMNVEV (reference sequence). V was cut by 3 bases and J by 2 bases, with 11 bases left in between. The CDR3 covers 14 residues.

The J gene is TRBJ2-7, the V gene TRBV6-5, with D possibly TRBD2 on 6 matching bases. Per the germline V gene, CDR1 is MNHEY and CDR2 is SVGAGI. The CDR3 sequence is 16 residues long. V dropped 6 bases and J dropped 3 bases, with 21 bases sitting between them. This CDR3 reads CASSSGRGGVGYEQYF. The DNA for the CDR3 is TGTGCCAGCAGCTCCGGAAGGGGCGGGGTGGGCTACGAGCAGTACTTC.

This clonotype was seen ten or more times. The chain employs TRBV29-1 and TRBJ1-2, with D unresolved. Germline V gene data show CDR1 as SQVTM and CDR2 as ANQGSEA. CDR3 size: 10 residues. The V and J ends lost 4 bases and 7 bases respectively, with 7 bases between them. The CDR3 reads CSVGRLGYTF. In DNA form, the CDR3 reads TGCAGCGTTGGAAGACTTGGCTACACCTTC.

The chain carries TRBV29-1 and TRBJ2-2, with TRBD1 matching 8 bases. The length of the CDR3 is 12 residues. Unmatched junction bases numbered 5, after V lost 8 bases and J lost 6 bases. The germline gives CDR1 SQVTM, CDR2 ANQGSEA. CDR3 loop: CSSTGGSGELFF. The CDR3, as DNA: TGCAGCAGCACAGGGGGATCCGGGGAGCTGTTTTTT.

In this sample, this clonotype turned up many times. This sequence joins TRBV4-2 and TRBJ2-5, with D perhaps TRBD1 (5 bases). This CDR3 spans 15 amino acids. Germline V lookup: CDR1 LGHNA, CDR2 YNFKEQ. V was trimmed by 1 base and J by 2 bases, leaving 11 bases between them. The CDR3 loop reads CASSQATEEQETQYF. In DNA, the CDR3 is TGTGCCAGCAGCCAAGCGACAGAAGAACAAGAGACCCAGTACTTC.

This clonotype showed up just a few times. V and J are TRBV5-1 and TRBJ2-2, with 7 bases identical to TRBD1. This CDR3 spans 16 amino acids. Per the germline V gene, CDR1 is SGHRS and CDR2 is YFSETQ. V gave up 0 bases and J gave up 3 bases; unmatched junction bases: 5. CDR3 nucleotide sequence: TGCGCCAGCAGCTTGGGTACAGGGGCGGACACCGGGGAGCTGTTTTTT. It codes for CASSLGTGADTGELFF. The full variable domain, completed using reference TRBV5-1 and TRBJ2-2, is KAGVTQTPRYLIKTRGQQVTLSCSPISGHRSVSWYQQTPGQGLQFLFEYFSETQRNKGNFPGRFSGRQFSNSRSEMNVSTLELGDSALYLCASSLGTGADTGELFFGEGSRLTVL.

This clonotype appeared a few times. The V call is TRBV9, the J call TRBJ2-5; perhaps D is TRBD1 or TRBD2 (5 bases each). CDR3 length equals 16 residues. The germline gives CDR1 SGDLS, CDR2 YYNGEE. The V end was cut by 5 bases, the J end by 4 bases, with 21 bases between. The CDR3 DNA sequence: TGTGCCAGCAGTGAAGGGACGAACCAATACAGAGAGACCCAGTACTTC. It specifies CASSEGTNQYRETQYF.

This clonotype was found many times. The chain couples TRBV4-2 to TRBJ1-3, with D unclear. V was pared by 3 bases and J by 8 bases, with 14 bases between. The V gene's germline CDR1 is LGHNA and CDR2 YNFKEQ. CDR3 length: 14 amino acids. The CDR3 protein is CASSHAIRADTIYF. CDR3 nucleotides: TGTGCCAGCAGCCATGCTATTCGAGCTGACACCATATATTTT.